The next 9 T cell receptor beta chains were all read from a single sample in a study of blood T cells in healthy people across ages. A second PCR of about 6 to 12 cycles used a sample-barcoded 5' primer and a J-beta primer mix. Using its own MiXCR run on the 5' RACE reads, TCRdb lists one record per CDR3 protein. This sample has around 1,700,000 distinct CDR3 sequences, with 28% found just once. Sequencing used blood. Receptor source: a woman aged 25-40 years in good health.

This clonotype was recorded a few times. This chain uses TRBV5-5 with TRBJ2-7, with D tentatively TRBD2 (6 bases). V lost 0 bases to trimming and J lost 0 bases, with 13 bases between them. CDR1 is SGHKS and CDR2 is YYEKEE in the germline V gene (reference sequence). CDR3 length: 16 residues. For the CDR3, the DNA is TGTGCCAGCAGCTTGGGGACTACCCCGAGCTCCTACGAGCAGTACTTC. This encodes CASSLGTTPSSYEQYF.

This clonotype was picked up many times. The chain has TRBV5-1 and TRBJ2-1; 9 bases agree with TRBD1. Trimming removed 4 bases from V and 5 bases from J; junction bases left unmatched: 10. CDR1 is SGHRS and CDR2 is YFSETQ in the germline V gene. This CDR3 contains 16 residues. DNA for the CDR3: TGCGCCAGCAGCCCTGACCGGGACAGGGTCCACAATGAGCAGTTCTTC. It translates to CASSPDRDRVHNEQFF.

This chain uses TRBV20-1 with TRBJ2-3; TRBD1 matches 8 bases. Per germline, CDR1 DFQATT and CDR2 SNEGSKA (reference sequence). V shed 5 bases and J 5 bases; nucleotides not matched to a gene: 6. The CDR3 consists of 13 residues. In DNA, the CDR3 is TGCAGTGCTGTCAGGGGGCAACAAGATACGCAGTATTTT. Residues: CSAVRGQQDTQYF.

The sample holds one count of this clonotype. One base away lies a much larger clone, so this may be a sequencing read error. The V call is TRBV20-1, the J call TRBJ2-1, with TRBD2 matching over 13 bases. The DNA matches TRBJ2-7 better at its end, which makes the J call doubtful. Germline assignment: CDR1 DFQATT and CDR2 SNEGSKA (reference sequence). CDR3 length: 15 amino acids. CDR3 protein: CSARVTSGGANEQYF. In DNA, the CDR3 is TGCAGTGCTAGAGTAACTAGCGGGGGGGCCAATGAGCAGTACTTC.

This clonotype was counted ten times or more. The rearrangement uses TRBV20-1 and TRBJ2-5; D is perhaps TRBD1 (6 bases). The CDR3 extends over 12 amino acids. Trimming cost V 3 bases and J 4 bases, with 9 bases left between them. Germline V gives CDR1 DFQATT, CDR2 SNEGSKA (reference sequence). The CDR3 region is CSASLGGETQYF. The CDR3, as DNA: TGCAGTGCTAGTTTAGGGGGAGAGACCCAGTACTTC.

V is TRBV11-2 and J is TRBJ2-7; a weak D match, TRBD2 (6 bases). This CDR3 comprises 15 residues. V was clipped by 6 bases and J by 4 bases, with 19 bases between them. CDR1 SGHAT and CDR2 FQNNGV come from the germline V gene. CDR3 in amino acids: CASRPGVSAGYEQYF. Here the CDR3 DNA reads TGTGCCAGCAGGCCTGGGGTATCCGCGGGGTACGAGCAGTACTTC.

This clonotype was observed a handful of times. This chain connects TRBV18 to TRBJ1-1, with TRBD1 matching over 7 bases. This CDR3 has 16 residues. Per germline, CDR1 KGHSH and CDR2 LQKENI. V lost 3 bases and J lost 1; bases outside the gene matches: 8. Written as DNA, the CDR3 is TGTGCCAGCTCACCGATAACAGGGGACGCGAACACTGAAGCTTTCTTT. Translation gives CASSPITGDANTEAFF.

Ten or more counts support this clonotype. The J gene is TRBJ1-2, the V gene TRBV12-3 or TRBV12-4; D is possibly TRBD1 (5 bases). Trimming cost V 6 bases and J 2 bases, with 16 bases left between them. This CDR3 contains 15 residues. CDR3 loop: CASRGIGAVNYGYTF. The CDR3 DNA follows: TGTGCCAGCAGGGGGATAGGGGCCGTAAACTATGGCTACACCTTC.

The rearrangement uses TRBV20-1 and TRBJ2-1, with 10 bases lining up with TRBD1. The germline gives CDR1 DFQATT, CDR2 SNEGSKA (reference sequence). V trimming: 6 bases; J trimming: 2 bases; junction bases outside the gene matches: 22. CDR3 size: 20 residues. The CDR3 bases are TGCAGTGCCCCTGTCCCGGGACAGGGGAAAGGGGAAAATACCTACAATGAGCAGTTCTTC. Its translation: CSAPVPGQGKGENTYNEQFF.